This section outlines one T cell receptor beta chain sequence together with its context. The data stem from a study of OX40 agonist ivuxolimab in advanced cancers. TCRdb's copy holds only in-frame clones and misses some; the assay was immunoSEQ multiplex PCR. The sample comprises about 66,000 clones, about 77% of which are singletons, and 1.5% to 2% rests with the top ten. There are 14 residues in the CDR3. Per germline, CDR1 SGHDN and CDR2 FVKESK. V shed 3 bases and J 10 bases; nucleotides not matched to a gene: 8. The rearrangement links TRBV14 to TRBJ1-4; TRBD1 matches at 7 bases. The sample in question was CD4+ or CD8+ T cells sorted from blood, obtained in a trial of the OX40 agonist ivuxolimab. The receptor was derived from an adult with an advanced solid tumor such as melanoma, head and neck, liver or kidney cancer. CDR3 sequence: CASSHRGTGGKLFF. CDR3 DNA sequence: TGTGCCAGCAGCCACAGGGGGACGGGGGGAAAACTGTTTTTT.